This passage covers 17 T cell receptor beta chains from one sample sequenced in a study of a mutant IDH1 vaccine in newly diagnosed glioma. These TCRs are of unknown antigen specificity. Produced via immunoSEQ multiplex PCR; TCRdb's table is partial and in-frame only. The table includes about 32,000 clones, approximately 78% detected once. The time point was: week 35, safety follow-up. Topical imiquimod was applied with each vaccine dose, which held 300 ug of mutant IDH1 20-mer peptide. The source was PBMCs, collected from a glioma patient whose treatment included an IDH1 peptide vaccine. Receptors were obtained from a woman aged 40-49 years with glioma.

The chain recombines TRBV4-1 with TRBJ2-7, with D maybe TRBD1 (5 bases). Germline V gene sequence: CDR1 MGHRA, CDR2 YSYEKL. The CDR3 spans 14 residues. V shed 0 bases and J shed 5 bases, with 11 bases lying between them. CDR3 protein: CASSQEGRSHEQYF. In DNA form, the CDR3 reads TGCGCCAGCAGCCAAGAGGGGCGGAGCCACGAGCAGTACTTC.

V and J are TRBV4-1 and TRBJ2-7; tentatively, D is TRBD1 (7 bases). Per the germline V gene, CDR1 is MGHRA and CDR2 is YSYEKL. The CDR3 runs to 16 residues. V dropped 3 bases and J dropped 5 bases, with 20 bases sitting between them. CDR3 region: CASSQLRQGLENEQYF. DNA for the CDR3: TGCGCCAGCAGCCAGTTAAGACAGGGACTCGAGAACGAGCAGTACTTC.

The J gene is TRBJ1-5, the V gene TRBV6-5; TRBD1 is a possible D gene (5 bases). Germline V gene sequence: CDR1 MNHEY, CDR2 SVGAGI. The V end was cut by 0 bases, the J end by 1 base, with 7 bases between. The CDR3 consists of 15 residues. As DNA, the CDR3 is TGTGCCAGCAGTTACTCCCGGGACAGCAATCAGCCCCAGCATTTT. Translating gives CASSYSRDSNQPQHF.

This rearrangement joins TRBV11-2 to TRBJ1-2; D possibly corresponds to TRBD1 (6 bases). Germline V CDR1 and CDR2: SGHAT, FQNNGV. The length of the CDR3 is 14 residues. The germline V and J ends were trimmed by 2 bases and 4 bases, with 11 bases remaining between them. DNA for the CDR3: TGTGCCAGCAGCTTAAGGACAGTCTCCTATGGCTACACCTTC. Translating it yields CASSLRTVSYGYTF.

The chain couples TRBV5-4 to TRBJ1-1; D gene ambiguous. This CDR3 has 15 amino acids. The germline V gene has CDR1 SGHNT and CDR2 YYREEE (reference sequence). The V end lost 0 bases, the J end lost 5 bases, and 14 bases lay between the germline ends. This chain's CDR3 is CASSLAGPMRTEAFF. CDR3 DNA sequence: TGTGCCAGCAGCTTGGCCGGGCCTATGAGGACTGAAGCTTTCTTT.

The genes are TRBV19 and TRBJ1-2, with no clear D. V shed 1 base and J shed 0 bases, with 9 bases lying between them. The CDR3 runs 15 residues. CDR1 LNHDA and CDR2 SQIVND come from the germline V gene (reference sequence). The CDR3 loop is CASSIGRRANYGYTF. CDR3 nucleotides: TGTGCCAGTAGTATAGGCAGGAGAGCTAACTATGGCTACACCTTC.

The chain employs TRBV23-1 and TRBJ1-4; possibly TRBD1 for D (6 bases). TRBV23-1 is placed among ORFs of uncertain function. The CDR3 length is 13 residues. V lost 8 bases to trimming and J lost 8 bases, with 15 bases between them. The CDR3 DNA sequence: TGCGCCAGCCGCGGCAGGGGAGGCGAAAAACTGTTTTTT. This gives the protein CASRGRGGEKLFF.

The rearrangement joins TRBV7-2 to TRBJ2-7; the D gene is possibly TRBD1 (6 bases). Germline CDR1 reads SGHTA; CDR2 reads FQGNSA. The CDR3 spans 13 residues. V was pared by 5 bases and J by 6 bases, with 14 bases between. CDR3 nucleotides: TGTGCCAGCAGCATAGGGACAACCTCCGAGCAGTACTTC. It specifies CASSIGTTSEQYF.

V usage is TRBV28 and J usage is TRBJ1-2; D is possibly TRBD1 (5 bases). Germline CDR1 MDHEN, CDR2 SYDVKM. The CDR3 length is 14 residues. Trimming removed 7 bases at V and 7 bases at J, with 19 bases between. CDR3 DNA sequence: TGTGCCAGCAAGACCCCTGAGGGGTACGGTGGCTACACCTTC. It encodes CASKTPEGYGGYTF.

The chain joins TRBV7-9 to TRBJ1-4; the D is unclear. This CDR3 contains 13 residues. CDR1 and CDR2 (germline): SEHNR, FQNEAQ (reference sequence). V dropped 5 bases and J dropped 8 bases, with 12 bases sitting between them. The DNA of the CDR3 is TGTGCCAGCAGCCCACTAGGAGGCGAAAAACTGTTTTTT. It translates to CASSPLGGEKLFF.

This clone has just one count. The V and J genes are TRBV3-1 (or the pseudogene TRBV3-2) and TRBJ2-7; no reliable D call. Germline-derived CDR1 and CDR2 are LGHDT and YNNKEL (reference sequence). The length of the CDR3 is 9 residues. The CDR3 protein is CASSQTALV. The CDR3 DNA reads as TGTGCCAGCAGCCAAACAGCTTTAGTC.

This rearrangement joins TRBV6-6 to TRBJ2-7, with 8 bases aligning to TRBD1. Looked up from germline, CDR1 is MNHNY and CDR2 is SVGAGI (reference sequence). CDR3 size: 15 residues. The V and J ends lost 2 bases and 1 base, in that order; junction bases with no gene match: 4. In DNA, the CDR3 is TGTGCCAGCAGTTACAACAGGGGGTTTTCCTACGAGCAGTACTTC. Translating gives CASSYNRGFSYEQYF.

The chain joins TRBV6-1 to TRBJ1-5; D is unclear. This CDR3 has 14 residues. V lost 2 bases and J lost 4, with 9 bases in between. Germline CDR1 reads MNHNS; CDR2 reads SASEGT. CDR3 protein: CASSEIRINQPQHF. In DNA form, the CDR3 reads TGTGCCAGCAGTGAAATACGGATAAATCAGCCCCAGCATTTT.

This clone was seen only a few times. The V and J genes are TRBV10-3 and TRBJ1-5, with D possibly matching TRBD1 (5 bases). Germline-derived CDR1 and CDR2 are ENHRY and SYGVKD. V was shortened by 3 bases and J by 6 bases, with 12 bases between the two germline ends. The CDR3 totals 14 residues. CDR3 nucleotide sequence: TGTGCCATCAGTGAAAGGGCAGGGAGTCAGCCCCAGCATTTT. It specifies CAISERAGSQPQHF.

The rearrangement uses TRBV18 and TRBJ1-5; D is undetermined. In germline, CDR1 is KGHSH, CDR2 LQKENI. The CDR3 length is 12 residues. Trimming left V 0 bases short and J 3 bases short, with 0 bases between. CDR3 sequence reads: CASSPPNQPQHF. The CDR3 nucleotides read TGTGCCAGCTCACCACCCAATCAGCCCCAGCATTTT.

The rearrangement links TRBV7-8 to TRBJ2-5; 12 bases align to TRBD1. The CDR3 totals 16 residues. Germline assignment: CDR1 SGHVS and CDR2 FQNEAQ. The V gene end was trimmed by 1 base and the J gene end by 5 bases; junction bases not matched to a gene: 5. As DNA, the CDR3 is TGTGCCAGCAGCTTAGGGGGACAGGGGGCCTTGGAGACCCAGTACTTC. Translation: CASSLGGQGALETQYF. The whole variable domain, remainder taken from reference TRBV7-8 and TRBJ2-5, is GAGVSQSPRYKVAKRGQDVALRCDPISGHVSLFWYQQALGQGPEFLTYFQNEAQLDKSGLPSDRFFAERPEGSVSTLKIQRTQQEDSAVYLCASSLGGQGALETQYFGPGTRLLVL.

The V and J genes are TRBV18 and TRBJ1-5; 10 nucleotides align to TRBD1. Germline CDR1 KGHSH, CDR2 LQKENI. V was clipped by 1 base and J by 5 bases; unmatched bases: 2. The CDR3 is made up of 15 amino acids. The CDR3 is CASSPRGTGDQPQHF. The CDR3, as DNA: TGTGCCAGCTCACCACGGGGGACAGGGGATCAGCCCCAGCATTTT.